The rows below give T cell receptor beta chains drawn from one sample of a study of T cells in narcolepsy. Produced via immunoSEQ multiplex PCR; TCRdb's table is partial and in-frame only. Altogether around 16,000 clones are present, 85% being singletons, with the ten largest covering 30% to 45%. Specimen: memory (CD45RA-) CD4+ T cells from blood. The receptors come from a human donor in good health. The CDR3 runs from the conserved cysteine through the conserved F or W. The D gene is left open where the match is weak. The size entry is marked missing in some rows and otherwise reads once, few, many or a size class.

clone_size	j_call	v_call	d_call	cdr3_aa	cdr3_nt
NA	TRBJ2-3	TRBV25-1	TRBD2	CASSALAGTTDTQYF	TGTGCCAGCAGTGCTCTAGCGGGCACCACAGATACGCAGTATTTT
NA	TRBJ2-2	TRBV4-2	NA	CASNYRAGATGELFF	TGTGCCAGCAACTACCGGGCGGGGGCTACCGGGGAGCTGTTTTTT
few	TRBJ2-7	TRBV2	TRBD2	CACGGTRSHEQYF	TGTGCCTGCGGAGGGACTAGATCCCACGAGCAGTACTTC
NA	TRBJ1-1	TRBV10-3	NA	CAITPFGQNTEAFF	TGTGCCATCACCCCGTTTGGGCAGAACACTGAAGCTTTCTTT
NA	TRBJ2-1	TRBV6-1	NA	CASSEYVALRGGKDNEQFF	TGTGCCAGCAGTGAATACGTGGCGCTTCGGGGTGGGAAGGACAATGAGCAGTTCTTC
NA	TRBJ1-3	TRBV5-6	NA	CASSLRGYSGNTIYF	TGTGCCAGCAGCTTGAGAGGGTACTCTGGAAACACCATATATTTT
NA	TRBJ1-2	TRBV4-2	NA	CASSHGQITRDYTF	TGTGCCAGCAGCCATGGACAGATTACTCGAGACTACACCTTC
NA	TRBJ2-1	TRBV6-1	TRBD2	CASRGLAIFYNEQFF	TGTGCCAGCCGCGGACTAGCGATATTCTACAATGAGCAGTTCTTC
NA	TRBJ2-1	TRBV5-1	NA	CASSRAGKNEQFF	TGCGCCAGCAGTCGGGCAGGGAAAAATGAGCAGTTCTTC
NA	TRBJ1-5	TRBV7-2	NA	CASSLWGTGHQPQHF	TGTGCCAGCAGCTTATGGGGGACGGGCCATCAGCCCCAGCATTTT
NA	TRBJ2-5	TRBV12-5	NA	CASGLVRDGRGPHQETQYF	TGTGCTAGTGGTTTGGTACGAGATGGTCGGGGGCCCCACCAAGAGACCCAGTACTTC
NA	TRBJ1-1	TRBV5-1	NA	CARLGENTEAFF	TGCGCCCGGCTAGGAGAGAACACTGAAGCTTTCTTT
NA	TRBJ2-7	TRBV2	TRBD2	CASSGTSGYEQYF	TGTGCCAGCAGTGGGACTAGCGGCTACGAGCAGTACTTC
NA	TRBJ2-7	TRBV6-1	TRBD2	CASSTSGGGVYEQYF	TGTGCCAGCAGCACCTCGGGCGGGGGGGTCTACGAGCAGTACTTC
NA	TRBJ2-1	TRBV2	TRBD2	CASSYSGLAGVYNEQFF	TGTGCCAGCAGCTATTCGGGACTAGCGGGAGTCTACAATGAGCAGTTCTTC
few	TRBJ1-2	TRBV4-3	NA	CASSQQGLYGYTF	TGCGCCAGCAGCCAACAGGGCCTATACGGCTACACCTTC
NA	TRBJ1-2	TRBV5-6	TRBD1	CASSGRGQTLF	TGTGCCAGCAGCGGGAGGGGACAGACCCTTTTC
NA	TRBJ1-2	TRBV6-1	NA	CASIVKDVNYGYTF	TGTGCCAGCATCGTAAAAGATGTTAACTATGGCTACACCTTC
NA	TRBJ1-2	TRBV28	TRBD1	CASSSPFGTVHGYTF	TGTGCCAGCTCTTCCCCATTCGGGACAGTCCATGGCTACACCTTC
NA	TRBJ1-2	TRBV5-6	NA	CASSLGTRGYTF	TGTGCCAGCAGCTTGGGCACCCGCGGCTACACCTTC
NA	TRBJ1-1	TRBV6-1	NA	CASSVETGERTEAFF	TGTGCCAGCAGTGTGGAAACGGGGGAGAGGACTGAAGCTTTCTTT
NA	TRBJ2-5	TRBV5-4	NA	CASSLNSQETQYF	TGTGCCAGCAGCTTGAACAGTCAAGAGACCCAGTACTTC
NA	TRBJ1-2	TRBV6-5	NA	CASSPDRFGYTF	TGTGCCAGCAGCCCTGACAGGTTTGGCTACACCTTC
NA	TRBJ1-1	TRBV7-2	NA	CASSPTLTGAARAFF	TGTGCCAGCAGCCCGACCCTGACGGGGGCGGCCAGGGCTTTCTTT
once	TRBJ1-5	TRBV7-6	NA	CASSLLGADNQPQHF	TGTGCCAGCAGCTTACTGGGGGCTGATAATCAGCCCCAGCATTTT
NA	TRBJ1-2	TRBV5-4	NA	CASSLVGEDGYTF	TGTGCCAGCAGCTTAGTTGGAGAGGATGGCTACACCTTC
NA	TRBJ1-1	TRBV28	NA	CASSPRGGEAFF	TGTGCCAGCAGCCCCCGGGGAGGTGAAGCTTTCTTT
NA	TRBJ1-1	TRBV7-9	NA	CASSPRAKNEAFF	TGTGCCAGCAGCCCCAGGGCCAAAAATGAAGCTTTCTTT
NA	TRBJ2-3	TRBV9	NA	CASSVVGGTLGDTQYF	TGTGCCAGCAGCGTAGTAGGAGGCACCCTGGGAGATACGCAGTATTTT
NA	TRBJ1-5	TRBV30	NA	CAWSVLNQNQPQHF	TGTGCCTGGAGTGTATTAAACCAGAACCAGCCCCAGCATTTT
NA	TRBJ2-3	TRBV5-5	NA	CASSFTSSPDTQYF	TGTGCCAGCAGCTTTACGTCCTCTCCCGATACGCAGTATTTT
NA	TRBJ1-5	TRBV5-3	NA	CARSQPRAYDSYSNQPQHF	TGTGCCAGAAGCCAGCCCCGAGCGTACGACAGCTATAGCAATCAGCCCCAGCATTTT
once	TRBJ2-4	TRBV25-1	NA	CASRGAKNIQYF	TGTGCCAGTCGCGGAGCCAAAAACATTCAGTACTTC
NA	TRBJ1-3	TRBV11-2	NA	CASSLEWFSGNTIYF	TGTGCCAGCAGCTTAGAATGGTTCTCTGGAAACACCATATATTTT
NA	TRBJ1-5	TRBV10-1	TRBD1	CASSDREDQPQHF	TGCGCCAGCTCCGACAGGGAGGATCAGCCCCAGCATTTT
NA	TRBJ2-7	TRBV7-2	NA	CASSQRFSEQYF	TGTGCCAGCAGCCAAAGGTTCTCCGAGCAGTACTTC
NA	TRBJ1-2	TRBV6-1	NA	CASSEALFGTGNGYGYTF	TGTGCCAGCAGTGAAGCGCTTTTTGGAACGGGGAATGGCTATGGCTACACCTTC
NA	TRBJ2-1	TRBV5-1	TRBD2	CASSLVSSGNNEQFF	TGCGCCAGCAGCTTGGTTTCTAGCGGGAACAATGAGCAGTTCTTC
NA	TRBJ2-3	TRBV4-3	TRBD2	CASSEGTSGTDTQYF	TGCGCCAGCAGCGAAGGGACTAGCGGGACTGATACGCAGTATTTT
NA	TRBJ1-5	TRBV5-6	NA	CASSTGRGAVGFSQHF	TGTGCCAGCAGCACCGGGCGAGGGGCCGTAGGGTTTTCCCAGCATTTT
NA	TRBJ1-2	TRBV10-2	TRBD1	CASKPGTGIYGYTF	TGCGCCAGCAAGCCCGGGACAGGGATCTATGGCTACACCTTC
NA	TRBJ2-7	TRBV21-1	NA	CASSARDRGYYEQYF	TGTGCCAGCAGCGCCAGGGACAGGGGATACTACGAGCAGTACTTC
NA	TRBJ2-3	TRBV30	TRBD2	CAWSRSAGAGDTQYF	TGTGCCTGGAGTAGGAGCGCGGGAGCAGGAGATACGCAGTATTTT
NA	TRBJ1-1	TRBV7-2	NA	CASSLVPGNTEAFF	TGTGCCAGCAGCTTAGTCCCAGGGAACACTGAAGCTTTCTTT
NA	TRBJ1-4	TRBV7-9	NA	CASSSWGDSTNEKLFF	TGTGCCAGCAGTTCCTGGGGGGATTCAACTAATGAAAAACTGTTTTTT